One sample yielded the 14 T cell receptor beta chains listed below, sequenced in a study of blood T cells in healthy people across ages. Together with a sample-barcoded 5' primer, a J-beta primer mix was included in a second PCR lasting roughly 6 to 12 cycles. Using its own MiXCR run on the 5' RACE reads, TCRdb lists one record per CDR3 protein. The sample includes roughly 1,500,000 distinct CDR3 sequences, roughly a third of them seen just once. The material sequenced was blood. The source is a woman aged 30 to 39 in good health.

This chain connects TRBV2 to TRBJ2-7; 10 bases align to TRBD2. This CDR3 has 15 residues. Germline V gives CDR1 SNHLY, CDR2 FYNNEI. J lost 0 bases, V lost 10 bases, and 9 bases had no gene match. In nucleotides, the CDR3 is TGTGCCAACAGCGGAACTAGCGGGGTCTCCTACGAGCAGTACTTC. It is translated as CANSGTSGVSYEQYF.

This clonotype was seen a few times. The V and J genes are TRBV7-3 and TRBJ2-3; the match to TRBD2 covers 9 bases. V was pared by 2 bases and J by 2 bases, with 5 bases of the junction left unmatched. Germline V gene lookup returns CDR1 SGHTA and CDR2 FQGTGA. This CDR3 contains 16 residues. The CDR3 DNA is TGTGCCAGCAGCTTACGAAGCGGGGGGACCACAGATACGCAGTATTTT. Translation: CASSLRSGGTTDTQYF. The entire variable domain, with the rest obtained from reference TRBV7-3 and TRBJ2-3, is as follows: GAGVSQTPSNKVTEKGKYVELRCDPISGHTALYWYRQSLGQGPEFLIYFQGTGAADDSGLPNDRFFAVRPEGSVSTLKIQRTERGDSAVYLCASSLRSGGTTDTQYFGPGTRLTVL.

The chain combines TRBV24-1 with TRBJ2-1; no firm D call. The CDR3 is 14 residues long. Trimming left V 7 bases short and J 7 bases short, with 16 bases between. Looked up from germline, CDR1 is KGHDR and CDR2 is SFDVKD. The chain's CDR3 is CATRESFRINEQFF. DNA of the CDR3: TGTGCCACCAGAGAGTCATTCCGTATTAATGAGCAGTTCTTC.

The sample holds many counts of this clonotype. The rearrangement joins TRBV7-9 to TRBJ2-5; D gene unclear. In germline, CDR1 is SEHNR, CDR2 FQNEAQ (reference sequence). Trimming cost V 5 bases and J 6 bases, with 4 bases left between them. This CDR3 contains 10 residues. The CDR3 reads CASSGQTQYF. CDR3 in DNA: TGTGCCAGCAGCGGTCAGACCCAGTACTTC.

The chain has TRBV3-1 and TRBJ1-2; possibly TRBD1 for D (6 bases). This CDR3 spans 15 amino acids. Trimming left V 0 bases short and J 7 bases short, with 15 bases between. In germline, CDR1 is LGHDT, CDR2 YNNKEL (reference sequence). The CDR3 coding sequence is TGTGCCAGCAGCCAAGAGGGGGGCTGGAACCCTGGCTACACCTTC. Amino acids: CASSQEGGWNPGYTF. The complete variable domain, with remaining parts taken from reference TRBV3-1 and TRBJ1-2, reads DTAVSQTPKYLVTQMGNDKSIKCEQNLGHDTMYWYKQDSKKFLKIMFSYNNKELIINETVPNRFSPKSPDKAHLNLHINSLELGDSAVYFCASSQEGGWNPGYTFGSGTRLTVV.

This rearrangement joins TRBV7-9 to TRBJ2-5, with D hard to call. The last part of the DNA fits TRBJ2-7 better; the J call may be wrong. From germline, CDR1 is SEHNR and CDR2 FQNEAQ (reference sequence). CDR3 length: 14 amino acids. CDR3 sequence (DNA): TGTGCCAGCAGCCCCGGGTCCTCCCGGAGCGAGCAGTACTTC. The encoded protein is CASSPGSSRSEQYF.

The chain recombines TRBV30 with TRBJ2-1, with 11 bases matching TRBD2. V lost 0 bases and J lost 4; bases outside the gene matches: 8. The V gene's germline CDR1 is GTSNPN and CDR2 SVGIG (reference sequence). The CDR3 is 17 amino acids. The chain's CDR3 is CAWSVQLGLAGYNEQFF. The DNA of the CDR3 is TGTGCCTGGAGTGTACAGCTTGGACTAGCGGGTTACAATGAGCAGTTCTTC. Supplemented by reference TRBV30 and TRBJ2-1, the full variable domain reads SQTIHQWPATLVQPVGSPLSLECTVEGTSNPNLYWYRQAAGRGLQLLFYSVGIGQISSEVPQNLSASRPQDRQFILSSKKLLLSDSGFYLCAWSVQLGLAGYNEQFFGPGTRLTVL.

V and J are TRBV2 and TRBJ2-3; D is possibly TRBD2 (6 bases). V gave up 3 bases and J gave up 4 bases, with 14 bases separating them. The CDR3 is 15 amino acids. Germline CDR1 is SNHLY and CDR2 is FYNNEI. The CDR3 loop reads CASSDPSVIADTQYF. The CDR3 DNA follows: TGTGCCAGCAGTGACCCTAGCGTAATCGCAGATACGCAGTATTTT.

The J gene is TRBJ1-2, the V gene TRBV3-1, with D tentatively TRBD1 (6 bases). Germline V lookup: CDR1 LGHDT, CDR2 YNNKEL (reference sequence). V lost 3 bases and J lost 4, with 12 bases in between. The length of the CDR3 is 14 residues. CDR3 coding DNA: TGTGCCAGCAGCCAGAACAGGGACGGCTATGGCTACACCTTC. This translates into CASSQNRDGYGYTF.

J is TRBJ2-3 and V is TRBV13; 15 bases are shared with TRBD2. Germline trimming cut 5 bases from V and 8 bases from J; bases unmatched to any gene: 17. There are 19 residues in the CDR3. From germline, CDR1 is PRHDT and CDR2 FYEKMQ (reference sequence). For the CDR3, the DNA is TGTGCCAGCAGCCAGGTCCCGGGACTAGCGGGGGGACGGGCTGGTACGCAGTATTTT. Protein sequence: CASSQVPGLAGGRAGTQYF.

A note on this clonotype: Because the CDR3 is missing its conserved closing phenylalanine or tryptophan, this is likely a read error. The chain has TRBV28 and TRBJ1-1; TRBD1 matches at 8 bases. Germline CDR1 reads MDHEN; CDR2 reads SYDVKM. Trimming removed 8 bases from V and 1 base from J; junction bases left unmatched: 6. CDR3 length: 14 residues. CDR3 loop: CASAPGTGNTEAFC. The DNA for the CDR3 is TGTGCCAGCGCTCCCGGGACAGGGAACACTGAAGCTTTCTGT.

This clonotype was detected only a few times. This sequence joins TRBV12-3 or TRBV12-4 and TRBJ2-1, with TRBD2 matching over 16 bases. The CDR3 runs to 18 residues. The V and J ends lost 5 bases and 3 bases, in that order; junction bases with no gene match: 7. The CDR3 DNA reads TGTGCCAGCAGTCCCGGGACTAGCGGGAGGGCCCTCTACAATGAGCAGTTCTTC. Translating it yields CASSPGTSGRALYNEQFF.

On this clonotype itself: The CDR3 end shows no conserved phenylalanine or tryptophan, and so a read error is likely. J is TRBJ2-5 and V is TRBV27; weak D call: TRBD1 (6 bases). The end of the DNA is better explained by TRBJ2-7, so the J call may be wrong. CDR1 MNHEY and CDR2 SMNVEV come from the germline V gene (reference sequence). The CDR3 contains 13 residues. The CDR3 reads CASSRQVSYEQYC. For the CDR3, the DNA is TGTGCCAGCAGTCGACAGGTCTCCTACGAGCAGTACTGC.

For this clonotype: A much more abundant neighbour one base away suggests this may be a read error. The CDR3 is CAGSQHRGRNAETQYF. DNA of the CDR3: TGCGCCGGCAGCCAACATAGGGGGAGAAACGCGGAGACCCAGTACTTC. The rearrangement links TRBV4-1 to TRBJ2-5, with D possibly being TRBD1 (6 bases). CDR1 is MGHRA, CDR2 YSYEKL, per germline. CDR3 size: 16 residues.